These 32 T cell receptor beta chains were all obtained from the same sample, sequenced in a study of T cells in Graves' hyperthyroidism and ophthalmopathy. TCR beta CDR3 regions were amplified from RNA transcripts. An initial round of RT-PCR targeting the TCR CDR3 relied on the HTBI primer set. TCRdb used MiXCR to reprocess the multiplex PCR reads, holding one entry per CDR3 protein. The repertoire consists of about 570,000 distinct CDR3 sequences, with approximately 44% occurring once and the leading ten covering under 20%. The source material was peripheral blood or thyroid tissue (not recorded which). The receptors here all came from an adult woman with Graves' disease, either hyperthyroidism or ophthalmopathy (not recorded which).

This clonotype was recorded at least ten times. The chain employs TRBV7-3 and TRBJ1-1; D call uncertain. Germline CDR1 and CDR2: SGHTA and FQGTGA. This CDR3 has 13 residues. Trimming left V 5 bases short and J 5 bases short, with 12 bases between. CDR3 region: CASSRLGITEAFF. CDR3 nucleotides: TGTGCCAGCAGCCGACTCGGAATAACTGAAGCTTTCTTT. The full variable domain, rest sourced from reference TRBV7-3 and TRBJ1-1, is GAGVSQTPSNKVTEKGKYVELRCDPISGHTALYWYRQSLGQGPEFLIYFQGTGAADDSGLPNDRFFAVRPEGSVSTLKIQRTERGDSAVYLCASSRLGITEAFFGQGTRLTVV.

With regard to this clonotype: This may be a read error, as it is one base from a much larger clone. The CDR3 DNA reads as TGTGCCAGCAGTTACTCCGGTCGGGCGGGTGAAAAACTGTTTTTT. It codes for CASSYSGRAGEKLFF. The rearrangement joins TRBV6-5 to TRBJ1-4, with unresolved D. CDR3 size: 15 residues. V was shortened by 0 bases and J by 7 bases, with 12 bases between the two germline ends. CDR1 and CDR2 from the germline V gene are MNHEY and SVGAGI.

This clonotype was detected only a few times. One base away lies a much larger clone, so this may be a sequencing read error. The chain combines TRBV5-5 with TRBJ1-1; D gene unclear. This CDR3 comprises 11 residues. The V gene lost 10 bases and the J gene lost 6 bases, with 13 bases spanning the gap. The germline gives CDR1 SGHKS, CDR2 YYEKEE (reference sequence). DNA for the CDR3: TGTGCCGGCGGTAGGAGCTCTGAAGCTTTCTTT. It specifies CAGGRSSEAFF.

This chain links TRBV29-1 with TRBJ2-7, with D unresolved. The CDR3 is made up of 11 amino acids. Germline CDR1 and CDR2: SQVTM and ANQGSEA. The V gene lost 5 bases and the J gene lost 5 bases, with 10 bases spanning the gap. The CDR3 is CSVQLLDEQYF. CDR3 in DNA: TGCAGCGTTCAGCTACTGGACGAGCAGTACTTC.

The V call is TRBV3-1, the J call TRBJ1-3, with D hard to call. V was trimmed by 4 bases and J by 0 bases, leaving 10 bases between them. This CDR3 region has 15 residues. Germline V gene lookup returns CDR1 LGHDT and CDR2 YNNKEL (reference sequence). The CDR3 nucleotides are TGTGCCAGCAGCCCGTCTTGGGACTCTGGAAACACCATATATTTT. Protein: CASSPSWDSGNTIYF.

V is TRBV5-1 and J is TRBJ1-4; TRBD1 matches 8 bases. The germline gives CDR1 SGHRS, CDR2 YFSETQ. V shed 3 bases and J 5 bases; nucleotides not matched to a gene: 9. This CDR3 is built from 16 residues. The CDR3 here is CASSSDPQGANEKLFF. In DNA, the CDR3 is TGCGCCAGCAGCTCGGACCCCCAGGGGGCAAATGAAAAACTGTTTTTT.

This clonotype showed up many times. The chain combines TRBV14 with TRBJ2-7; D is unclear. V gave up 3 bases and J gave up 6 bases, with 9 bases separating them. The CDR3 covers 12 residues. Germline V gives CDR1 SGHDN, CDR2 FVKESK. The CDR3 DNA sequence: TGTGCCAGCAGCCATTTGTACTCCGAGCAGTACTTC. Its translation: CASSHLYSEQYF.

This chain links TRBV7-2 with TRBJ1-5, with D perhaps TRBD1 (6 bases). V was shortened by 5 bases and J by 0 bases, with 11 bases between the two germline ends. The CDR3 has 15 residues. From germline, CDR1 is SGHTA and CDR2 FQGNSA. The CDR3 sequence: CASSTGTISNQPQHF. The CDR3 coding sequence is TGTGCCAGCAGCACAGGGACCATTAGCAATCAGCCCCAGCATTTT.

This clonotype was seen more than once but under ten times. The V call is TRBV5-1, the J call TRBJ1-2; maybe TRBD1 (6 bases). V was trimmed by 0 bases and J by 4 bases, leaving 10 bases between them. Germline CDR1 SGHRS, CDR2 YFSETQ. CDR3 length: 14 amino acids. The CDR3 spells CASSLAGTSYGYTF. In nucleotides, the CDR3 is TGCGCCAGCAGCTTGGCCGGGACAAGCTATGGCTACACCTTC.

This chain links TRBV15 with TRBJ1-6; D gene ambiguous. Germline CDR1 is LNHNV and CDR2 is YYDKDF (reference sequence). The CDR3 runs to 12 residues. Here the CDR3 reads CAREDAGSPLHF. In nucleotides, the CDR3 is TGTGCTAGAGAAGACGCGGGGTCACCCCTCCACTTT.

The sample holds many counts of this clonotype. The V gene is TRBV19, the J gene TRBJ1-5, with D maybe TRBD1 (5 bases). Germline-derived CDR1 and CDR2 are LNHDA and SQIVND (reference sequence). V lost 6 bases and J 5 bases, leaving 17 bases between the germline ends. This CDR3 spans 15 amino acids. The CDR3 DNA sequence: TGTGCCAGTAGCGAACCGGGGCCCAACGATCAGCCCCAGCATTTT. Translation gives CASSEPGPNDQPQHF.

Points on this clonotype: The junction departs from the called germline gene at one end, perhaps through a read error. V gene TRBV7-9 combines with J gene TRBJ1-4; 7 nucleotides align to TRBD1. This CDR3 has 10 amino acids. Germline CDR1 and CDR2: SEHNR and FQNEAQ (reference sequence). The CDR3 DNA sequence: TGTGCCAGCAGTTTAGGGACAGACATTTTT. This encodes CASSLGTDIF.

Note on this clonotype: Given a much more abundant clone one base away, this may be a read error. V gene TRBV24-1 combines with J gene TRBJ1-5, with a tentative D call TRBD1 (5 bases). This CDR3 contains 13 residues. Germline V gene data show CDR1 as KGHDR and CDR2 as SFDVKD. The CDR3 sequence is CAASAFGAKPRHF. DNA of the CDR3: TGTGCCGCCAGTGCATTTGGGGCGAAGCCCCGGCATTTT.

This clonotype was observed many times. The rearrangement joins TRBV12-3 or TRBV12-4 to TRBJ1-2; D may be TRBD1 (5 bases). V lost 3 bases and J lost 5, with 13 bases in between. The CDR3 loop spans 14 amino acids. CDR3 coding DNA: TGTGCCAGCAGTTTTCTAGCCCGGGGGTATGGCTACACCTTC. It encodes CASSFLARGYGYTF.

The V gene is TRBV7-9, the J gene TRBJ1-1, with 7 bases identical to TRBD1. The CDR3 has 13 amino acids. V shed 9 bases and J 5 bases; nucleotides not matched to a gene: 9. CDR1 is SEHNR, CDR2 FQNEAQ, per germline (reference sequence). The CDR3 coding sequence is TGTGCCAGTCGGAGGGGGCAGAGGACTGAAGCTTTCTTT. Translated: CASRRGQRTEAFF.

This clonotype was seen repeatedly, ten times or more. V gene TRBV2 combines with J gene TRBJ1-5; D may be TRBD1 (5 bases). This CDR3 is 14 amino acids long. V lost 5 bases, J lost 0 bases, and 8 bases lay in between. The germline V gene encodes CDR1 SNHLY and CDR2 FYNNEI. CDR3 in amino acids: CASSWDGSNQPQHF. DNA for the CDR3: TGTGCCAGCAGTTGGGACGGTAGCAATCAGCCCCAGCATTTT. Based on the CDR3 plus reference TRBV2 and TRBJ1-5, the full variable domain is EPEVTQTPSHQVTQMGQEVILRCVPISNHLYFYWYRQILGQKVEFLVSFYNNEISEKSEIFDDQFSVERPDGSNFTLKIRSTKLEDSAMYFCASSWDGSNQPQHFGDGTRLSIL.

The chain couples TRBV9 to TRBJ2-7, with 12 bases identical to TRBD2. The DNA matches TRBJ2-1 better at its end, which makes the J call doubtful. Germline assignment: CDR1 SGDLS and CDR2 YYNGEE. The CDR3 is made up of 16 amino acids. The CDR3 DNA reads as TGTGCCAGCAGCCAAGATCGGACTAGCGGGAACAATGAGCAGTTCTTC. It specifies CASSQDRTSGNNEQFF.

The CDR3 sequence: CASSARGGQKTQYF. CDR3 coding DNA: TGTGCCAGCAGCGCACGGGGGGGGCAAAAGACCCAGTACTTC. The chain links TRBV11-2 to TRBJ2-5, with 8 bases lining up with TRBD2. The CDR3 length is 14 residues. V lost 5 bases to trimming and J lost 6 bases; unmatched junction nucleotides: 8. Germline V gives CDR1 SGHAT, CDR2 FQNNGV.

In this sample, this clonotype turned up many times. The rearrangement uses TRBV5-1 and TRBJ1-4; TRBD1 might be the D (5 bases). V was clipped by 4 bases and J by 0 bases, with 10 bases between them. The CDR3 is 15 amino acids. Germline V CDR1 and CDR2: SGHRS, YFSETQ. CDR3 nucleotides: TGCGCCAGCAGCGATGGGACGGCAACTAATGAAAAACTGTTTTTT. Amino acids: CASSDGTATNEKLFF.

This clonotype came up many times. The chain joins TRBV7-9 to TRBJ2-7; D is possibly TRBD1 (6 bases). The CDR3 covers 14 residues. V was pared by 5 bases and J by 6 bases, with 17 bases between. Germline V CDR1 and CDR2: SEHNR, FQNEAQ (reference sequence). In DNA form, the CDR3 reads TGTGCCAGCAGCCACAGGGTCGGACGGAGCGAGCAGTACTTC. Translating gives CASSHRVGRSEQYF.

The V call is TRBV7-9, the J call TRBJ2-1; 7 bases match TRBD2. The CDR3 has 15 amino acids. J was trimmed by 5 bases and V by 5 bases; bases with no gene match: 9. Germline CDR1 and CDR2: SEHNR and FQNEAQ (reference sequence). The CDR3 reads CASSPASGRNNEQFF. The CDR3, as DNA: TGTGCCAGCAGCCCCGCTAGCGGACGGAACAATGAGCAGTTCTTC.

Turning to this clonotype: This is likely a read error, given that the CDR3 carries no conserved phenylalanine or tryptophan at its end. The chain recombines TRBV29-1 with TRBJ1-6; D is uncertain. CDR3 length equals 13 residues. Looked up from germline, CDR1 is SQVTM and CDR2 is ANQGSEA. V dropped 5 bases and J dropped 10 bases, with 15 bases sitting between them. This chain's CDR3 is CSVRSKSDSPLHL. The CDR3 nucleotides read TGCAGCGTTAGGTCGAAAAGTGACTCACCCCTCCACCTT.

This clonotype was observed many times. The V gene is TRBV12-3 or TRBV12-4, the J gene TRBJ1-2; D gene uncertain. The CDR3 covers 10 residues. CDR3 loop: CATLAGGYTF. The CDR3 DNA reads as TGTGCGACCCTGGCGGGAGGCTACACCTTC.

This clonotype has ten or more counts. The chain combines TRBV6-6 with TRBJ1-5, with 10 bases fitting TRBD1. After removal of 3 bases from V and 0 bases from J, the junction contained 11 bases not matched to a gene. This CDR3 is built from 19 residues. Germline lookup yields CDR1 MNHNY and CDR2 SVGAGI (reference sequence). The CDR3 reads CASSYRRDRGSSSNQPQHF. CDR3 DNA: TGTGCCAGCAGTTATCGGAGGGACAGGGGATCCTCTAGCAATCAGCCCCAGCATTTT.

This chain connects TRBV20-1 to TRBJ1-6; no clear D gene. The germline V gene has CDR1 DFQATT and CDR2 SNEGSKA (reference sequence). CDR3 length: 13 residues. With 7 bases removed from V and 6 bases from J, the gap between germline ends came to 13 bases. The CDR3 sequence is CSVRGRTNSPLHF. CDR3 sequence (DNA): TGCAGTGTGAGAGGGCGGACTAATTCACCCCTCCACTTT.

This clonotype occurred many times. The chain is built from TRBV12-3 or TRBV12-4 and TRBJ1-1; 11 nucleotides agree with TRBD1. The CDR3 is 17 amino acids. The V gene end was trimmed by 5 bases and the J gene end by 0 bases; junction bases not matched to a gene: 8. CDR3 protein: CASSPGQGALLNTEAFF. DNA for the CDR3: TGTGCCAGCAGTCCCGGACAGGGGGCCCTTTTGAACACTGAAGCTTTCTTT.

The V gene is TRBV6-5, the J gene TRBJ2-2; D remains ambiguous. Trimming shortened V by 5 bases and J by 9 bases, and 4 bases separated the two germline ends. The CDR3 has 10 amino acids. Germline V gene sequence: CDR1 MNHEY, CDR2 SVGAGI. The CDR3 bases are TGTGCCAGCAGTCAGCGGGAGCTGTTTTTT. As protein: CASSQRELFF.

The chain has TRBV5-6 and TRBJ1-2, with 7 bases identical to TRBD1. The junction had 13 bases not matched to a gene; V was cut back by 5 bases and J by 6 bases. Germline lookup yields CDR1 SGHDT and CDR2 YYEEEE. The CDR3 loop spans 15 amino acids. CDR3 nucleotides: TGTGCCAGCAGTGGAACTACAGGGGTTTATGATGGCTACACCTTC. Protein sequence: CASSGTTGVYDGYTF.

This clonotype appeared many times. The CDR3 nucleotides are TGTGCCAGCAGCTTAACGTGGGGGCGCGGTCAGCCCCAGCATTTT. The encoded protein is CASSLTWGRGQPQHF. This sequence joins TRBV7-6 and TRBJ1-5; a weak D match, TRBD1 (6 bases). The ends were cut back, 2 bases at V and 6 bases at J, with 14 bases in the middle. Germline V gives CDR1 SGHVS, CDR2 FNYEAQ. This CDR3 is built from 15 residues.

This clonotype was detected many times. The chain combines TRBV28 with TRBJ2-6; no clear D. The CDR3 totals 13 residues. V shed 3 bases and J shed 5 bases, with 5 bases lying between them. Per germline, CDR1 MDHEN and CDR2 SYDVKM. CDR3 nucleotides: TGTGCCAGCAGTTTCCTCTGGGCCAACGTCCTGACTTTC. Its protein product is CASSFLWANVLTF.

On this clonotype: Just one base apart from a much larger clone, this may be a read error. The CDR3, as DNA: TGTGCCAGCAGCCCCTGGACAGGGGGGATTGCGGAAGCAACTAATGAAAAACTGTTTTTT. Translated, it gives CASSPWTGGIAEATNEKLFF. This sequence joins TRBV9 and TRBJ1-4, with 10 positions matching TRBD1. Unmatched junction bases numbered 15, after V lost 4 bases and J lost 0 bases. The germline V gene encodes CDR1 SGDLS and CDR2 YYNGEE. The CDR3 covers 20 residues. The full variable domain, rest sourced from reference TRBV9 and TRBJ1-4, is DSGVTQTPKHLITATGQRVTLRCSPRSGDLSVYWYQQSLDQGLQFLIQYYNGEERAKGNILERFSAQQFPDLHSELNLSSLELGDSALYFCASSPWTGGIAEATNEKLFFGSGTQLSVL.

The rearrangement joins TRBV12-3 or TRBV12-4 to TRBJ1-2, with 12 bases that match TRBD1. The CDR3 has 18 residues. V dropped 4 bases and J dropped 4; count of bases not matched to a gene: 13. DNA for the CDR3: TGTGCCAGCAGTTGGCCGGGACAGGGGGCGCAGTGGGTCTATGGCTACACCTTC. This gives the protein CASSWPGQGAQWVYGYTF.